This T cell receptor beta chain was captured in a study of blood T cell repertoires in COVID-19. Original data processing: Estimated nucleated cell counts came from reference gene primer amplification. Repertoires were generated with immunoSEQ multiplex PCR, while TCRdb's copy carries only in-frame clones and drops some. The V and J calls and the clone size are those of that table, but D and trimming were determined from the DNA. The sample includes under 350,000 clones, approximately 86% of them seen just once. V was shortened by 5 bases and J by 3 bases, with 17 bases between the two germline ends. Germline lookup yields CDR1 SGHTA and CDR2 FQGTGA. CDR3 length: 15 residues. Assignment of participants to cohorts was predicated upon participant-reported clinical history.

Input material: PBMCs or T cells enriched from blood (not recorded which). This chain uses TRBV7-3 with TRBJ2-7; the D gene is possibly TRBD2 (6 bases). This TCR was sampled from a woman aged 40 to 49 with acute COVID-19. In DNA form, the CDR3 reads TGTGCCAGCAGCCAAAGGCCTAGCGACTACTACGAGCAGTACTTC. Translated: CASSQRPSDYYEQYF.